The sample holds a few counts of the clone carrying this TCR beta chain. This entry is derived from a study of patients and donors after allogeneic stem cell transplantation. V lost 10 bases, J lost 1 base, and 19 bases lay in between. The germline V gene has CDR1 SNHLY and CDR2 FYNNEI. The CDR3 contains 15 residues. A single record per CDR3 protein comes from TCRdb applying MiXCR to the RT-PCR reads. The sample lists under 200,000 distinct CDR3 sequences; about 29% were seen once. This receptor was identified in a human donor who was either an allogeneic HSCT recipient or a stem cell or donor lymphocyte infusion donor (not recorded which). It is not recorded whose cells these are; they may come from a transplant donor. The sample taken for sequencing was blood, either unsorted or a sorted T cell fraction (not recorded which). The chain joins TRBV2 to TRBJ1-1; D call uncertain. The CDR3 here is CATQRERSGNTEAFF. CDR3 coding DNA: TGTGCCACCCAAAGGGAACGATCGGGGAACACTGAAGCTTTCTTT.